This T cell receptor (beta chain) was documented in a study of blood T cells in healthy people across ages. Study-wide background: Roughly one uniquely barcoded beta molecule per two T cells was captured.

About this clonotype: Its antigen is still unknown.

Primers used in a second PCR of about 7 to 12 cycles were a sample-barcoded 5' primer and a J-beta primer mix. Using its own MiXCR run on the 5' RACE reads, TCRdb lists one record per CDR3 protein. Of around 1,000,000 distinct CDR3 sequences listed, under 40% are singletons. Overall study results and limits: Reliance upon unsorted PBMCs precluded definitive naive versus antigen-experienced comparison. Age advanced and TCR beta diversity per million T cells fell, roughly linearly.

Extraction of total RNA produced a minimum of 5 micrograms from each sample. This clonotype originated in a man aged 18 to 30 in good health. Sequencing was performed on blood.

Here the CDR3 DNA reads TGTGCCAGCAGCTTAAACCGGGGGGCCTTCCTCTACGAGCAGTACTTC. This encodes CASSLNRGAFLYEQYF. The V gene is TRBV7-8, the J gene TRBJ2-7, with D possibly matching TRBD2 (7 bases). V was trimmed by 2 bases and J by 3 bases, leaving 17 bases between them. The CDR3 covers 16 residues. Germline V gene lookup returns CDR1 SGHVS and CDR2 FQNEAQ.